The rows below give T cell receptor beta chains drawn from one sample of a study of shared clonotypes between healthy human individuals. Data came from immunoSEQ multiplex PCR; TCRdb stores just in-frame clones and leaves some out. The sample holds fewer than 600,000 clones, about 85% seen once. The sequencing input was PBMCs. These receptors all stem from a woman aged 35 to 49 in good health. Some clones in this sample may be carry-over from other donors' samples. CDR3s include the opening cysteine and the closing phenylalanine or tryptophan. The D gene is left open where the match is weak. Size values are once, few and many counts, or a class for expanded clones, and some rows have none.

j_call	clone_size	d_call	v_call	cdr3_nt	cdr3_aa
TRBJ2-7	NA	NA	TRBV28	TGTGCCAGCAGTTTGTCCAGGGTGCCTCGGGAGCAGTACTTC	CASSLSRVPREQYF
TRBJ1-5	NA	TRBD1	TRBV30	TGTGCCTGGAGAGAGGACAGGGAAGTGGGGCCCCAGCATTTT	CAWREDREVGPQHF
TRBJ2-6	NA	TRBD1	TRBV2	TGTGCCAGCAGCCGACAGGGCTCTGGGGCCAACGTCCTGACTTTC	CASSRQGSGANVLTF
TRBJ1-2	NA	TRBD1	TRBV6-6	TGTGCCAGCAGTTGGACAGGGCGGGTGGGCGGCTACACCTTC	CASSWTGRVGGYTF
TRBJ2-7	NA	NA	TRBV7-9	TGTGCCAGCAGCTTGTCGGACATAACCTACGAGCAGTACTTC	CASSLSDITYEQYF
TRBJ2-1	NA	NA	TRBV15	TGTGCCACCAGCAGAGACCGGAGCCCCTACAATGAGCAGTTCTTC	CATSRDRSPYNEQFF
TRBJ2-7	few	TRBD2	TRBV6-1	TGTGCCAGCAGTGAAAGGGGACTAGCGGGAGAGGTCTTCTACGAGCAGTACTTC	CASSERGLAGEVFYEQYF
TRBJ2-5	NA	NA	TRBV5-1	TGCGCCACCCACTTCGGGACGGAGGGAGAGACCCAGTACTTC	CATHFGTEGETQYF
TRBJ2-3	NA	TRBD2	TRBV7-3	TGTGCCAGCAGCTCGCGAACTAGCGGCGCAGATACGCAGTATTTT	CASSSRTSGADTQYF
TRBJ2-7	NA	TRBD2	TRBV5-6	TGTGCCAGCAGCTTAATAGCGGGAGGTTCCTACGAGCAGTACTTC	CASSLIAGGSYEQYF
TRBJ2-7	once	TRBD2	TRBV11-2	TGTGCCAGCAGCTTATATAGCGGGTTCTCCTACGAGCAGTACTTC	CASSLYSGFSYEQYF
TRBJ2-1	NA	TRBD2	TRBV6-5	TGTGCCAGCAGAAGCGGGGGCTACTACAATGAGCAGTTCTTC	CASRSGGYYNEQFF
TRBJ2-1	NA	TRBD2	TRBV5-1	TGCGCCAGCAGCTTTGGGACTAGCGGGGGCGATGAGCAGTTCTTC	CASSFGTSGGDEQFF
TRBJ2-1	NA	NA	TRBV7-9	TGTGCCAGCAGCTTTAGGGACGGCAATGAGCAGTTCTTC	CASSFRDGNEQFF
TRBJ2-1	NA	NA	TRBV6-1	TGTGCCAGCTACGAACAGGGCTCGTCCTACAATGAGCAGTTCTTC	CASYEQGSSYNEQFF
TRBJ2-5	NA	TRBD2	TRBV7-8	TGTGCCAGCAGCTCTAGAGCGGGAGCGGAGACCCAGTACTTC	CASSSRAGAETQYF
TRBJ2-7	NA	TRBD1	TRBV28	TGTGCCAGCAGTTCTCGGACAGGACGTTACGAGCAGTACTTC	CASSSRTGRYEQYF
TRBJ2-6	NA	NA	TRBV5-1	TGCGCCAGCAGCTTGGCCGGAGCTCTCTCTGGGGCCAACGTCCTGACTTTC	CASSLAGALSGANVLTF
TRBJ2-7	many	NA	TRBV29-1	TGCAGCGTAGCCTCAGGGTTTCTCGGGCTTAGGGAGCAGTACTTC	CSVASGFLGLREQYF
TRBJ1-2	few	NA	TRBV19	TGTGCCAGTAGTATAGATCGGACATATGGCTACACCTTC	CASSIDRTYGYTF
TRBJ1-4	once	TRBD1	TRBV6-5	TGTGCCAGCAGTCTACCGCCGACAGGGCCCCCTCTTTTT	CASSLPPTGPPLF
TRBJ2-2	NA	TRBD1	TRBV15	TGTGCCACCAGCAGGGAGACAGGGGGCACCGGGGAGCTGTTTTTT	CATSRETGGTGELFF
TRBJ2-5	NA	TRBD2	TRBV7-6	TGTGCCAGCAGCTCCCAATCAATAGCGGGGAGTCAGGGAGAGACCCAGTACTTC	CASSSQSIAGSQGETQYF
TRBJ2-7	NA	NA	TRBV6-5	TGTGCCAGCAGACAGGGCCCCTACGAGCAGTACTTC	CASRQGPYEQYF
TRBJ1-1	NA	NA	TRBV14	TGTGCCAGCAGCCAAGACAGCAACACTGAAGCTTTCTTT	CASSQDSNTEAFF
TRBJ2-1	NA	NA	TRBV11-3	TGTGCCAGCAGCTTCGGGCGGCCAGGGGATTACAATGAGCAGTTCTTC	CASSFGRPGDYNEQFF
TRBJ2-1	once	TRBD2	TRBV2	TGTGCCAGCAGCATAACTTTAGCGGGAGGAAGGGGTGAGCAGTTCTTC	CASSITLAGGRGEQFF
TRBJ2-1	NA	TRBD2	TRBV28	TGTGCCAGCAGTTTGGAAGGGACTAGCGGTGAGCAGTTCTTC	CASSLEGTSGEQFF
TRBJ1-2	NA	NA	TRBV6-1	TGTGCCAGCAACCCTGACAGGCCAACTAACTATGGCTACACCTTC	CASNPDRPTNYGYTF
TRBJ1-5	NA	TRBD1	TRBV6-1	TGTGCCAGCAGTAGGGACAGGGACCAGCCCCAGCATTTT	CASSRDRDQPQHF
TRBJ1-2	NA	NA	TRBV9	TGTGCCAGCAGCCCCGCTCTCGTCCCGGGCTATGGCTACACCTTC	CASSPALVPGYGYTF
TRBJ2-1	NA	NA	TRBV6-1	TGTGCCAGCAGTGCTCAGCCCAGCTCCTACAATGAGCAGTTCTTC	CASSAQPSSYNEQFF
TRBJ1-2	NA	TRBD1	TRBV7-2	TGTGCCAGCAGCAAAACAGGGGAGGGGAGCTATGGCTACACCTTC	CASSKTGEGSYGYTF
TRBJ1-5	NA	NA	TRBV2	TGTGCCAGCAGGGAACTAGGGGGCAATCAGCCCCAGCATTTT	CASRELGGNQPQHF
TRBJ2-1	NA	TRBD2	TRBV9	TGTGCCAGCAGCGTAGTCGGGGGGACTAGCGGCTACAATGAGCAGTTCTTC	CASSVVGGTSGYNEQFF
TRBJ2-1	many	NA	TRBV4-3	TGCGCCAGCAGCCAAGATACTCAGGGCTCCTACAATGAGCAGTTCTTC	CASSQDTQGSYNEQFF
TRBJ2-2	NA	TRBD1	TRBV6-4	TGTGCCAGCTCGGGACAGGGAAGCACCGGGGAGCTGTTTTTT	CASSGQGSTGELFF
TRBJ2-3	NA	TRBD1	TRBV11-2	TGTGCCAGCAGCTTTCGTGGACAGGCCACAGATACGCAGTATTTT	CASSFRGQATDTQYF
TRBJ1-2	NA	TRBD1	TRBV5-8	TGTGCCAGCAGCCATACTAACCGGGACAGTAGAAGAACCTATGGCTACACCTTC	CASSHTNRDSRRTYGYTF
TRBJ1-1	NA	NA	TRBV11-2	TGTGCCAGCAGCTTATCTGGGATCACTGAAGCTTTCTTT	CASSLSGITEAFF
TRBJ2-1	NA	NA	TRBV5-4	TGTGCCAGCAGCTTGCGGGGAATAGACAATGAGCAGTTCTTC	CASSLRGIDNEQFF
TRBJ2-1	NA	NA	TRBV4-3	TGCGCCAGCAGCCGGGAAGTTTCAAGGGAGCAGTTCTTC	CASSREVSREQFF
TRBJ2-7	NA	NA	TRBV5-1	TGCGCCAGCAGCTTGGCCCCGACTAGTGCCGTCCTTGGGAGCTACGAGCAGTACTTC	CASSLAPTSAVLGSYEQYF
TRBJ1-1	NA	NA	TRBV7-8	TGTGCCAGCAGCTGGGGAACTGAAGCTTTCTTT	CASSWGTEAFF
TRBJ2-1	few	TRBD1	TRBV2	TGTGCCAGCAGGGGGACAGGGAAAAATGAGCAGTTCTTC	CASRGTGKNEQFF
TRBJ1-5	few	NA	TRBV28	TGTGCCAGCAGTTCCGGGGCAGGTGATTATCAGCCCCAGCATTTT	CASSSGAGDYQPQHF